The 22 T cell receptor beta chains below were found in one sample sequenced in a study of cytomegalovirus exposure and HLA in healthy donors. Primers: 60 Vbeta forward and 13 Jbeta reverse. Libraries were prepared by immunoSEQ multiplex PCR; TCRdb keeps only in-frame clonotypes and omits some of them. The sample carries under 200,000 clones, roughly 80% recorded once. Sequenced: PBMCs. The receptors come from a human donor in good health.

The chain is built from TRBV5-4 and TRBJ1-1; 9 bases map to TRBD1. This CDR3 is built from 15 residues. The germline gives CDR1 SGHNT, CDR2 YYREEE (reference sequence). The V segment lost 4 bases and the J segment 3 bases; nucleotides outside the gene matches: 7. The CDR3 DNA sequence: TGTGCCAGCAGCGGTCGGGACAGGGATGACACTGAAGCTTTCTTT. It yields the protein CASSGRDRDDTEAFF.

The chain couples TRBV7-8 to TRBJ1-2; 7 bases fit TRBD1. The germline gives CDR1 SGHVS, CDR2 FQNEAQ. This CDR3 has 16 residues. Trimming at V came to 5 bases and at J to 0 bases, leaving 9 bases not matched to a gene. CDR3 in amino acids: CASSTGQVLANYGYTF. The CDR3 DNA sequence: TGTGCCAGCAGCACCGGACAGGTGCTAGCTAACTATGGCTACACCTTC.

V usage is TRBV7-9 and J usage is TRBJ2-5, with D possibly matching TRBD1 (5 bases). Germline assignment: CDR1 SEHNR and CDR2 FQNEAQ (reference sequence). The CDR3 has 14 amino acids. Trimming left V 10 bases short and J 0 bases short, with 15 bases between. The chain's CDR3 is CATVQAAYQETQYF. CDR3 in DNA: TGTGCCACCGTACAGGCGGCGTACCAAGAGACCCAGTACTTC. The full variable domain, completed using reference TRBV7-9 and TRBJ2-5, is DTGVSQNPRHKITKRGQNVTFRCDPISEHNRLYWYRQTLGQGPEFLTYFQNEAQLEKSRLLSDRFSAERPKGSFSTLEIQRTEQGDSAMYLCATVQAAYQETQYFGPGTRLLVL.

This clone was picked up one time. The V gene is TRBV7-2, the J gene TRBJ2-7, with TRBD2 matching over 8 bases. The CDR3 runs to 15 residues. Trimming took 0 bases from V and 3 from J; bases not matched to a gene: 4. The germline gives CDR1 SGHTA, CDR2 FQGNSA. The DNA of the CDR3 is TGTGCCAGCAGCTTAGCCGCGGGGGGAAACTACGAGCAGTACTTC. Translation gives CASSLAAGGNYEQYF.

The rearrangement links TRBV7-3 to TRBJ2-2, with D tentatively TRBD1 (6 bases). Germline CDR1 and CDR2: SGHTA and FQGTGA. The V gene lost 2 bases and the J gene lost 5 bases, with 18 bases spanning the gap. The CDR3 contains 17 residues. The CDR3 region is CASSLGGGTRWTGELFF. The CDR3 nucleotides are TGTGCCAGCAGCTTAGGGGGCGGTACCCGGTGGACCGGGGAGCTGTTTTTT.

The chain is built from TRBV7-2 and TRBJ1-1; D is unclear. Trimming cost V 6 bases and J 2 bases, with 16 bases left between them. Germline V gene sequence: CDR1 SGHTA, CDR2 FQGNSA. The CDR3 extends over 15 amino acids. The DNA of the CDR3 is TGTGCCAGCAGACCCGGCGACACACGCAACACTGAAGCTTTCTTT. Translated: CASRPGDTRNTEAFF. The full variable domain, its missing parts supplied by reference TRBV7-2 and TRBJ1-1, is GAGVSQSPSNKVTEKGKDVELRCDPISGHTALYWYRQSLGQGLEFLIYFQGNSAPDKSGLPSDRFSAERTGGSVSTLTIQRTQQEDSAVYLCASRPGDTRNTEAFFGQGTRLTVV.

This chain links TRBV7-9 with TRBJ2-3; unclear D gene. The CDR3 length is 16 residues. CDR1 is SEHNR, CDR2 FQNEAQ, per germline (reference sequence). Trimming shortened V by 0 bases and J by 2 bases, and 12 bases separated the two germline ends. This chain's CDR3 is CASSLAGASNTDTQYF. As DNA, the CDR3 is TGTGCCAGCAGCTTAGCAGGAGCCTCTAACACAGATACGCAGTATTTT.

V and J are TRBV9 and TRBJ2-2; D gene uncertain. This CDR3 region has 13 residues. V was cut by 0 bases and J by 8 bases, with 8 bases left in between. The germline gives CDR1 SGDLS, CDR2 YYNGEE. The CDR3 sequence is CASSVAMRGELFF. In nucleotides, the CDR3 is TGTGCCAGCAGCGTAGCCATGCGGGGGGAGCTGTTTTTT.

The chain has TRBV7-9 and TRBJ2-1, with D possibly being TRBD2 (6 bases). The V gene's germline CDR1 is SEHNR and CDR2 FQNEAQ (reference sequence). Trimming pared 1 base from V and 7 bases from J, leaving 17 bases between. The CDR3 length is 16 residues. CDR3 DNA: TGTGCCAGCAGCTTAGGCCATACGGGACTCTTGAATGAGCAGTTCTTC. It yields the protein CASSLGHTGLLNEQFF.

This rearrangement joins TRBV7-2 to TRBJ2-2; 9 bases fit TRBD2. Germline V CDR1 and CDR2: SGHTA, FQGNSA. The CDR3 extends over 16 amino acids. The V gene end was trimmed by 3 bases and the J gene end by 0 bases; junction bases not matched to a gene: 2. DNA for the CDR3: TGTGCCAGCAGCTTGTTAGCGGGGGCGAACACCGGGGAGCTGTTTTTT. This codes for CASSLLAGANTGELFF.

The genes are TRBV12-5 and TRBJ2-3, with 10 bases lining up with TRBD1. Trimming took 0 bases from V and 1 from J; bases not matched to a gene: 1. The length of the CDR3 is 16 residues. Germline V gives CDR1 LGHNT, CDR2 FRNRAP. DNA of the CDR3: TGTGCTAGTGGTTTGGTTGGGACAGGGGGCACAGATACGCAGTATTTT. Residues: CASGLVGTGGTDTQYF.

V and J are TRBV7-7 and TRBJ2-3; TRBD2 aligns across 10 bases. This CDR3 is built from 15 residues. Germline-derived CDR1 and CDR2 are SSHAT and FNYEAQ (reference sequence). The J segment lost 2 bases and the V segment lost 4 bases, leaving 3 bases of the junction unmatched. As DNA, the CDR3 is TGTGCCAGCAGCTATAGCGGGGGGTCCACAGATACGCAGTATTTT. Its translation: CASSYSGGSTDTQYF.

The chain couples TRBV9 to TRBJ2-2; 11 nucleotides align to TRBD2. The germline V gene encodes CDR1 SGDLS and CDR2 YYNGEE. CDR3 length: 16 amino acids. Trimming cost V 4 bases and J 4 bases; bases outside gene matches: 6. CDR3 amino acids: CASSSGLAAFTGELFF. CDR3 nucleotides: TGTGCCAGCAGCTCGGGACTAGCGGCCTTCACCGGGGAGCTGTTTTTT.

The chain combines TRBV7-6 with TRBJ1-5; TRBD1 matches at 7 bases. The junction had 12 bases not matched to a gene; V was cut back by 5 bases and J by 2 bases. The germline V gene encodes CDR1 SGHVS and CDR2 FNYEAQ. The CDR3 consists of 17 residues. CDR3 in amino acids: CASSANDRVGGNQPQHF. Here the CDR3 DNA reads TGTGCCAGCAGCGCAAACGACAGGGTAGGAGGCAATCAGCCCCAGCATTTT. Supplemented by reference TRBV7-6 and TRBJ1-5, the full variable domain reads GAGVSQSPRYKVTKRGQDVALRCDPISGHVSLYWYRQALGQGPEFLTYFNYEAQQDKSGLPNDRFSAERPEGSISTLTIQRTEQRDSAMYRCASSANDRVGGNQPQHFGDGTRLSIL.

The CDR3 loop is CASSATSGGPYEQYF. CDR3 DNA sequence: TGCGCCAGCAGCGCGACTAGCGGGGGGCCCTACGAGCAGTACTTC. The chain couples TRBV4-3 to TRBJ2-7; the match to TRBD2 covers 13 bases. Per the germline V gene, CDR1 is LGHNA and CDR2 is YSLEER. The CDR3 has 15 residues. V lost 5 bases to trimming and J lost 2 bases; unmatched junction nucleotides: 3.

The CDR3 sequence: CASSYLAGPYNEQFF. CDR3 coding DNA: TGTGCCAGCAGTTACCTAGCGGGGCCTTACAATGAGCAGTTCTTC. The gene calls are TRBV6-5 and TRBJ2-1, with 9 bases lining up with TRBD2. The CDR3 is 15 residues long. From germline, CDR1 is MNHEY and CDR2 SVGAGI. J gave up 4 bases and V 2 bases, and 3 bases lay outside the gene matches.

CDR3 nucleotide sequence: TGTGCCAGTAGTATGGCCACTAGCGGCTGGGAAGAGACCCAGTACTTC. This codes for CASSMATSGWEETQYF. The gene calls are TRBV19 and TRBJ2-5, with 8 nucleotides matching TRBD2. The length of the CDR3 is 16 residues. CDR1 and CDR2 (germline): LNHDA, SQIVND (reference sequence). V lost 3 bases to trimming and J lost 3 bases; unmatched junction nucleotides: 9.

Written as DNA, the CDR3 is TGTGCCAGCAGTTCGGGGGGGAACTCCTACAATGAGCAGTTCTTC. Amino acid sequence: CASSSGGNSYNEQFF. This chain joins TRBV6-5 and TRBJ2-1; 8 nucleotides line up with TRBD2. This CDR3 has 15 residues. Trimming removed 4 bases from V and 0 bases from J; junction bases left unmatched: 2. Looked up from germline, CDR1 is MNHEY and CDR2 is SVGAGI.

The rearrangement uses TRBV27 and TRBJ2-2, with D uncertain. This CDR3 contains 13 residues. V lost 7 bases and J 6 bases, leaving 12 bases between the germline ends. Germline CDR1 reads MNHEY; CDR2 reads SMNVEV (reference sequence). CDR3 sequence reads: CASKRGIAGELFF. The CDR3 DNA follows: TGTGCCAGCAAGCGAGGTATCGCCGGGGAGCTGTTTTTT.

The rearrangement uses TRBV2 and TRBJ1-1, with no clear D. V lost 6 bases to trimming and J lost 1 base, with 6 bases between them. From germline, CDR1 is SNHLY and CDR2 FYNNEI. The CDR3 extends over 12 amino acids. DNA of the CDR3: TGTGCCAGCAGGGCAGGGAACACTGAAGCTTTCTTT. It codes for CASRAGNTEAFF.

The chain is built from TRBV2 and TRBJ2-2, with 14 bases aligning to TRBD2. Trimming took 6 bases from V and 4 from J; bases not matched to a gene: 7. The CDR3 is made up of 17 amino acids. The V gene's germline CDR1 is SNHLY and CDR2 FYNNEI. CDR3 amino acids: CASSRTSGGRGTGELFF. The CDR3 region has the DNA TGTGCCAGCAGCAGGACTAGCGGGGGGCGGGGCACCGGGGAGCTGTTTTTT.

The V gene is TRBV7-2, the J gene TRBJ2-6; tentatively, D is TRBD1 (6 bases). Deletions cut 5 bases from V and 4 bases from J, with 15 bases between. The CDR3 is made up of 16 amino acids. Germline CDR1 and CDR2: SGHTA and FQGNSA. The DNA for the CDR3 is TGTGCCAGCAGCCCCACGTGGGGGCCAGGGGCCAACGTCCTGACTTTC. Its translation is CASSPTWGPGANVLTF.